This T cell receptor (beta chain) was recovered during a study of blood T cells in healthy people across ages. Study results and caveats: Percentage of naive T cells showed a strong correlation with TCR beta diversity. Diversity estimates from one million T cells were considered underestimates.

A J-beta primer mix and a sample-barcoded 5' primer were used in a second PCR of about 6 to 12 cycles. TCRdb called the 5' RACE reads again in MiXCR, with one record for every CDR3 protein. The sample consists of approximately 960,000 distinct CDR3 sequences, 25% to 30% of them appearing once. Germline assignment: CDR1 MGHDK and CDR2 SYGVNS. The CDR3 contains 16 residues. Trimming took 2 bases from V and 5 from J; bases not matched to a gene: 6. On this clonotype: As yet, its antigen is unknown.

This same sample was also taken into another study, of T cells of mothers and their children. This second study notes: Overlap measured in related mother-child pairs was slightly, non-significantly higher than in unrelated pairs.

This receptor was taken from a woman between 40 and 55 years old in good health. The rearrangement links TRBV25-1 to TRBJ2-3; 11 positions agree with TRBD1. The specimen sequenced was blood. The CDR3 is CASSEKDRGLVDTQYF. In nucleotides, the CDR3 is TGTGCCAGCAGTGAAAAGGACAGGGGGCTGGTAGATACGCAGTATTTT.